Sequencing of this TCR beta chain was carried out in a study of response to subunit inactivated influenza vaccine. Study-level findings and limits: Every seasonal influenza vaccination brings in few new T cells, the authors suggested.

MiXCR, applied by TCRdb to the RT-PCR reads, yields one record per CDR3 protein. The table has 650,000 to 800,000 distinct CDR3 sequences, approximately 15% seen once; the top ten hold 5.5% to 7%. A note on this clonotype: The target antigen is unknown.

V was trimmed by 0 bases and J by 3 bases, leaving 7 bases between them. Germline V gene lookup returns CDR1 MNHNY and CDR2 SVGAGI (reference sequence). The CDR3 contains 14 residues. The chain is built from TRBV6-6 and TRBJ2-3; D is undetermined. The sequences come from PBMCs from blood, collected approximately 15 days before vaccination. The clonotype was recovered from a man in his fifties who received an inactivated influenza vaccine. In nucleotides, the CDR3 is TGTGCCAGCAGTTACTCGAAAGATACAGATACGCAGTATTTT. The encoded protein is CASSYSKDTDTQYF.